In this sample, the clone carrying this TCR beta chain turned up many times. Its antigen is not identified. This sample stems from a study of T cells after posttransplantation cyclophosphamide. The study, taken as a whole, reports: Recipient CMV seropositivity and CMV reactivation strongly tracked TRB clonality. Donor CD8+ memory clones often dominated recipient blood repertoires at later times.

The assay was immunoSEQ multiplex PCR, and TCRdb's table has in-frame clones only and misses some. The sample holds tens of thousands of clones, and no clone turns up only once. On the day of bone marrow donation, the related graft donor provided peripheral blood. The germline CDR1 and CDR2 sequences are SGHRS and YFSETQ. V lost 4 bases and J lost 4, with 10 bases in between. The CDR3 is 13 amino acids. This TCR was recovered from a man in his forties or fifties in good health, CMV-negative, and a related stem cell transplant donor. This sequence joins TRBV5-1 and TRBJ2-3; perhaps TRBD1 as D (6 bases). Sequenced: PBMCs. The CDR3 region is CASSEQGSDTQYF. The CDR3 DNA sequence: TGCGCCAGCAGCGAACAGGGATCAGATACGCAGTATTTT.